Listed here are 27 T cell receptor beta chains from one sample, sequenced in a study of response to subunit inactivated influenza vaccine. TCRdb recomputed calls from the RT-PCR reads with MiXCR, one row per CDR3 protein. The sample has about 480,000 distinct CDR3 sequences; around 25% are singletons. Sequences were derived from CD4+ T cells sorted from PBMCs, sampled roughly 5 days after vaccination. The receptors here all came from a man aged 45-65 years who received an inactivated influenza vaccine.

CDR3 sequence reads: CASTPFGTRSDTQYF. The CDR3 DNA is TGTGCCAGCACCCCTTTCGGGACACGATCAGATACGCAGTATTTT. The V call is TRBV12-3 or TRBV12-4, the J call TRBJ2-3, with a tentative D call TRBD1 (6 bases). The CDR3 has 15 residues. Trimming removed 7 bases from V and 4 bases from J, with 18 bases in between.

This clonotype was picked up a small number of times. The rearrangement joins TRBV7-2 to TRBJ2-1, with D possibly being TRBD2 (5 bases). The CDR3 has 14 residues. Looked up from germline, CDR1 is SGHTA and CDR2 is FQGNSA. The V gene lost 4 bases and the J gene lost 8 bases, with 15 bases spanning the gap. CDR3 loop: CASSSPVRGYEQFF. The CDR3 DNA sequence: TGTGCCAGCAGCTCCCCTGTCCGGGGTTATGAGCAGTTCTTC.

Ten or more counts support this clonotype. The rearrangement joins TRBV9 to TRBJ1-3, with TRBD1 matching over 7 bases. The CDR3 contains 14 residues. CDR1 is SGDLS, CDR2 YYNGEE, per germline. With V trimmed by 2 bases and J by 4 bases, 3 bases remained unmatched. Here the CDR3 reads CASSVRDRGNTIYF. CDR3 DNA sequence: TGTGCCAGCAGCGTCCGGGACAGAGGAAACACCATATATTTT.

This clonotype was detected a few times. The gene calls are TRBV20-1 and TRBJ2-1, with 7 bases aligning to TRBD2. The germline V gene encodes CDR1 DFQATT and CDR2 SNEGSKA (reference sequence). V trimming: 1 base; J trimming: 5 bases; junction bases outside the gene matches: 8. The CDR3 contains 15 residues. This CDR3 reads CSARVRLAADNEQFF. CDR3 in DNA: TGCAGTGCTAGAGTCCGCCTAGCGGCCGACAATGAGCAGTTCTTC.

The rearrangement uses TRBV28 and TRBJ1-1, with 8 bases identical to TRBD1. Unmatched junction bases numbered 6, after V lost 6 bases and J lost 3 bases. The CDR3 has 14 amino acids. Germline V gives CDR1 MDHEN, CDR2 SYDVKM. The CDR3 sequence is CASRPLQGDTEAFF. CDR3 DNA sequence: TGTGCCAGCAGACCCTTACAGGGGGACACTGAAGCTTTCTTT. Based on the CDR3 plus reference TRBV28 and TRBJ1-1, the full variable domain is DVKVTQSSRYLVKRTGEKVFLECVQDMDHENMFWYRQDPGLGLRLIYFSYDVKMKEKGDIPEGYSVSREKKERFSLILESASTNQTSMYLCASRPLQGDTEAFFGQGTRLTVV.

This clonotype came up a few times. The gene calls are TRBV6-4 and TRBJ2-1, with TRBD2 matching 10 bases. V dropped 3 bases and J dropped 4; count of bases not matched to a gene: 6. Germline V lookup: CDR1 MRHNA, CDR2 SNTAGT. This CDR3 has 16 residues. CDR3 in DNA: TGTGCCAGCAGTGAAAAGCGGGAGGGCCAGTACAATGAGCAGTTCTTC. This gives the protein CASSEKREGQYNEQFF.

This chain joins TRBV2 and TRBJ2-7; D is unclear. The germline gives CDR1 SNHLY, CDR2 FYNNEI. The V end was cut by 4 bases, the J end by 3 bases, with 10 bases between. The CDR3 covers 13 residues. Here the CDR3 DNA reads TGTGCCAGCAGTGCCTCCGGAAGCTACGAGCAGTACTTC. Translated, it gives CASSASGSYEQYF.

The chain has TRBV4-1 and TRBJ2-3; 7 bases align to TRBD1. The CDR3 is 14 amino acids. CDR1 is MGHRA, CDR2 YSYEKL, per germline. The trim removed 6 bases at V and 5 bases at J, leaving 8 bases unmatched. CDR3: CASRPTGPEDTQYF. The CDR3, as DNA: TGCGCCAGCAGACCGACAGGGCCGGAAGATACGCAGTATTTT.

This chain connects TRBV9 to TRBJ2-7; 11 bases align to TRBD2. V was pared by 3 bases and J by 9 bases, with 5 bases of the junction left unmatched. The CDR3 extends over 13 amino acids. The germline V gene encodes CDR1 SGDLS and CDR2 YYNGEE. The CDR3 DNA sequence: TGTGCCAGCAGCGGACTAGCGGGGTCGGGGCAGTACTTC. It is translated as CASSGLAGSGQYF.

The rearrangement uses TRBV30 and TRBJ2-2; D is ambiguous. The CDR3 runs 14 residues. V shed 4 bases and J shed 4 bases, with 13 bases lying between them. The germline gives CDR1 GTSNPN, CDR2 SVGIG (reference sequence). The CDR3 loop is CAWTLKGATGELFF. In nucleotides, the CDR3 is TGTGCCTGGACCCTAAAAGGAGCCACCGGGGAGCTGTTTTTT.

This clonotype was observed a few times. The CDR3 DNA follows: TGTGCCAGCAGTTCCGCTAGCGCGCTATTCTACAATGAGCAGTTCTTC. As protein: CASSSASALFYNEQFF. The chain joins TRBV12-3 or TRBV12-4 to TRBJ2-1; the D gene is possibly TRBD2 (6 bases). This CDR3 comprises 16 residues. V was pared by 4 bases and J by 3 bases, with 16 bases between.

The chain couples TRBV15 to TRBJ2-7; D call uncertain. V was trimmed by 1 base and J by 0 bases, leaving 7 bases between them. Germline CDR1 reads LNHNV; CDR2 reads YYDKDF (reference sequence). The CDR3 covers 14 residues. CDR3 region: CATSRVGVSYEQYF. Written as DNA, the CDR3 is TGTGCCACCAGCAGAGTTGGAGTCTCCTACGAGCAGTACTTC.

The chain uses TRBV5-1 and TRBJ2-1; D unresolved. CDR1 SGHRS and CDR2 YFSETQ come from the germline V gene. The CDR3 loop spans 17 amino acids. The V and J ends lost 2 bases and 9 bases respectively, with 24 bases between them. DNA of the CDR3: TGCGCCAGCAGCTTATCAGGTCACGGTAACGACACGGGTGAGCAGTTCTTC. Translated: CASSLSGHGNDTGEQFF.

This clonotype was observed at least ten times. This chain connects TRBV10-3 to TRBJ1-2; the match to TRBD1 covers 9 bases. The CDR3 has 15 amino acids. The germline V gene encodes CDR1 ENHRY and CDR2 SYGVKD. Trimming removed 6 bases from V and 8 bases from J; junction bases left unmatched: 13. CDR3 DNA: TGTGCCATCAGCGCCGGGAGACAGGGGGACGTCGGCTACACCTTC. It translates to CAISAGRQGDVGYTF.

In this sample, this clonotype turned up a few times. V gene TRBV5-5 combines with J gene TRBJ2-2; no reliable D call. Germline V lookup: CDR1 SGHKS, CDR2 YYEKEE (reference sequence). V was pared by 2 bases and J by 6 bases, with 14 bases between. The CDR3 extends over 15 amino acids. The CDR3 nucleotides are TGTGCCAGCAGCTTATTACCTCAGGAGTCCGGGGAGCTGTTTTTT. Translation gives CASSLLPQESGELFF. Supplemented by reference TRBV5-5 and TRBJ2-2, the full variable domain reads DAGVTQSPTHLIKTRGQQVTLRCSPISGHKSVSWYQQVLGQGPQFIFQYYEKEERGRGNFPDRFSARQFPNYSSELNVNALLLGDSALYLCASSLLPQESGELFFGEGSRLTVL.

The CDR3 DNA sequence: TGCAGTGCTAGTAACGGGAGGGGCACCGGGGAGCTGTTTTTT. Protein product: CSASNGRGTGELFF. The chain couples TRBV20-1 to TRBJ2-2; 8 bases match TRBD2. The CDR3 is 14 amino acids. After removal of 3 bases from V and 4 bases from J, the junction contained 4 bases not matched to a gene. CDR1 and CDR2 from the germline V gene are DFQATT and SNEGSKA (reference sequence).

This clonotype was found a few times. V is TRBV7-8 and J is TRBJ2-3, with no clear D. Germline-derived CDR1 and CDR2 are SGHVS and FQNEAQ. V dropped 1 base and J dropped 5 bases, with 7 bases sitting between them. The CDR3 covers 13 residues. The CDR3 nucleotides read TGTGCCAGCAGCTTAGGGCCCCAAGATACGCAGTATTTT. Protein product: CASSLGPQDTQYF.

The chain has TRBV2 and TRBJ2-1, with a tentative D call TRBD2 (6 bases). V was trimmed by 6 bases and J by 13 bases, leaving 13 bases between them. The germline V gene has CDR1 SNHLY and CDR2 FYNNEI. CDR3 length: 11 residues. The CDR3 loop reads CASRSGLTQFF. The CDR3 nucleotides are TGTGCCAGCAGGTCGGGACTTACCCAGTTCTTC.

The table lists this clonotype with a few counts. The J gene is TRBJ2-3, the V gene TRBV7-9; D gene unclear. The CDR3 totals 16 residues. V lost 2 bases, J lost 2 bases, and 14 bases lay in between. In germline, CDR1 is SEHNR, CDR2 FQNEAQ (reference sequence). The CDR3 DNA reads TGTGCCAGCAGCTTACCATCGATAACACCCACAGATACGCAGTATTTT. Translating gives CASSLPSITPTDTQYF.

The J gene is TRBJ2-1, the V gene TRBV6-2 or TRBV6-3; 11 positions match TRBD2. CDR3 length equals 14 residues. J was trimmed by 5 bases and V by 7 bases; bases with no gene match: 4. Germline V gene data show CDR1 as MNHEY and CDR2 as SVGEGT. The CDR3 reads CASILAGGDNEQFF. The CDR3 DNA reads TGTGCCAGCATCTTAGCGGGAGGGGACAATGAGCAGTTCTTC.

The genes are TRBV29-1 and TRBJ1-1, with a possible D match to TRBD1 (6 bases). V lost 4 bases and J lost 0, with 12 bases in between. The CDR3 runs to 14 residues. The germline gives CDR1 SQVTM, CDR2 ANQGSEA. The DNA of the CDR3 is TGCAGCGTTGTGGGGACAAGTTTGAACACTGAAGCTTTCTTT. Amino acids: CSVVGTSLNTEAFF.

This clonotype appeared a few times. This chain joins TRBV10-3 and TRBJ2-5; D not resolved. Trimming stripped 4 bases from V and 2 bases from J, with 8 bases between. This CDR3 comprises 13 residues. The germline CDR1 and CDR2 sequences are ENHRY and SYGVKD. CDR3 in amino acids: CAISGGWQETQYF. In nucleotides, the CDR3 is TGTGCCATCAGTGGTGGTTGGCAAGAGACCCAGTACTTC.

This clonotype was found many times. The V and J genes are TRBV3-1 and TRBJ1-1, with D possibly TRBD1 on 5 matching bases. In germline, CDR1 is LGHDT, CDR2 YNNKEL (reference sequence). Trimming took 3 bases from V and 2 from J, leaving 7 bases between them. CDR3 size: 13 residues. The CDR3 DNA reads as TGTGCCAGCAGCCAGGGGGGAAACACTGAAGCTTTCTTT. It specifies CASSQGGNTEAFF.

This clonotype was found a few times. The V call is TRBV12-3 or TRBV12-4, the J call TRBJ2-7, with a possible D match to TRBD2 (6 bases). CDR3 size: 12 residues. Trimming removed 6 bases at V and 6 bases at J, with 12 bases between. The CDR3 protein is CASRGEVGEQYF. Here the CDR3 DNA reads TGTGCCAGCAGAGGGGAGGTAGGCGAGCAGTACTTC.

This clonotype was detected ten times or more. The rearrangement uses TRBV6-6 and TRBJ2-3, with D maybe TRBD2 (6 bases). This CDR3 spans 11 amino acids. Deletions cut 6 bases from V and 11 bases from J, with 12 bases between. The germline CDR1 and CDR2 sequences are MNHNY and SVGAGI (reference sequence). CDR3 in amino acids: CASRGGVGQYF. The CDR3 coding sequence is TGTGCCAGCAGGGGAGGAGTGGGGCAGTATTTT.

The chain carries TRBV7-3 and TRBJ2-1; 11 bases are a match to TRBD2. This CDR3 is built from 17 residues. The J segment lost 2 bases and the V segment lost 0 bases, leaving 3 bases of the junction unmatched. Looked up from germline, CDR1 is SGHTA and CDR2 is FQGTGA. DNA for the CDR3: TGTGCCAGCAGCTTAACGGGGACTAGCGGCACCTACAATGAGCAGTTCTTC. This gives the protein CASSLTGTSGTYNEQFF. The whole variable domain, remainder taken from reference TRBV7-3 and TRBJ2-1, is GAGVSQTPSNKVTEKGKYVELRCDPISGHTALYWYRQSLGQGPEFLIYFQGTGAADDSGLPNDRFFAVRPEGSVSTLKIQRTERGDSAVYLCASSLTGTSGTYNEQFFGPGTRLTVL.

This chain's CDR3 is CASSKGRNLGDTQYF. For the CDR3, the DNA is TGTGCCAGCAGCAAGGGACGGAACCTTGGGGATACGCAGTATTTT. The chain recombines TRBV6-1 with TRBJ2-3; tentatively, D is TRBD1 or TRBD2 (5 bases each). The CDR3 is made up of 15 amino acids. V lost 6 bases to trimming and J lost 6 bases, with 19 bases between them. The germline CDR1 and CDR2 sequences are MNHNS and SASEGT.